The 11 T cell receptor beta chains given below trace back to one sample, sequenced in a study of memory CD4+ T cells and cytomegalovirus serostatus. Single viable CD3+CD4+CD8-CD45RO+ cells were sorted as the memory CD4+ T cells. Generated by immunoSEQ multiplex PCR, the TCRdb table keeps only in-frame clones and is missing some. The sample shows tens of thousands of clones, about 81% of them seen only once. The specimen was memory CD4+ T cells from blood. The receptors come from an adult in good health and CMV-seronegative.

V is TRBV14 and J is TRBJ2-7; the D gene could be TRBD1 or TRBD2 (6 bases each). CDR1 is SGHDN and CDR2 is FVKESK in the germline V gene. The ends were cut back, 1 base at V and 3 bases at J, with 19 bases in the middle. The CDR3 is 17 residues long. The CDR3 nucleotides read TGTGCCAGCAGCCAAGGTCTCGGGGGCAGTGACCTCTACGAGCAGTACTTC. Protein product: CASSQGLGGSDLYEQYF.

The chain carries TRBV7-9 and TRBJ1-2; D might be TRBD1 (5 bases). The length of the CDR3 is 16 residues. Germline CDR1 reads SEHNR; CDR2 reads FQNEAQ (reference sequence). Trimming removed 4 bases from V and 3 bases from J, with 18 bases in between. The DNA of the CDR3 is TGTGCCAGCAGCTCAACAGGTCATGCAGGGTACTATGGCTACACCTTC. Encoded protein: CASSSTGHAGYYGYTF.

The chain carries TRBV11-2 and TRBJ2-1; a possible D gene is TRBD1 (5 bases). With 8 bases removed from V and 7 bases from J, the gap between germline ends came to 15 bases. The germline V gene encodes CDR1 SGHAT and CDR2 FQNNGV. The CDR3 length is 13 residues. The CDR3 DNA reads TGTGCCAGCGAGCAGGGCCTGGGGAATGAGCAGTTCTTC. Translation gives CASEQGLGNEQFF.

The V gene is TRBV11-3, the J gene TRBJ2-2; 8 bases fit TRBD1. Germline V gene lookup returns CDR1 SGHNT and CDR2 YENEEA. V gave up 4 bases and J gave up 0 bases; unmatched junction bases: 1. The CDR3 totals 15 residues. Here the CDR3 reads CASSSGGANTGELFF. Written as DNA, the CDR3 is TGTGCCAGCAGCTCAGGGGGCGCGAACACCGGGGAGCTGTTTTTT.

This clone was recorded a few times. The rearrangement joins TRBV6-5 to TRBJ2-3, with 9 bases that match TRBD2. Looked up from germline, CDR1 is MNHEY and CDR2 is SVGAGI. This CDR3 is 15 amino acids long. J lost 3 bases, V lost 4 bases, and 5 bases had no gene match. CDR3 in DNA: TGTGCCAGCAGTTTTAGCGGGGGAGAAACAGATACGCAGTATTTT. Its protein is CASSFSGGETDTQYF.

The chain combines TRBV12-2 with TRBJ1-5; the DNA was not used to check the table's D call, TRBD1. TRBV12-2 is an annotated pseudogene. This CDR3 is built from 14 residues. CDR3 bases: TGTGCAAGTCGCCAACAGGGGCGATATCAGCCCCAGCATTTT. Residues: CASRQQGRYQPQHF.

The chain uses TRBV4-1 and TRBJ2-3; TRBD2 matches at 11 bases. This CDR3 is 18 amino acids long. V shed 3 bases and J 0 bases; nucleotides not matched to a gene: 8. Germline V gene lookup returns CDR1 MGHRA and CDR2 YSYEKL. The CDR3 DNA sequence: TGCGCCAGCAGCCATCTGCTAGCGGGGGGTACTAGCACAGATACGCAGTATTTT. Amino acids: CASSHLLAGGTSTDTQYF.

The chain joins TRBV11-1 to TRBJ2-1; TRBD1 aligns across 8 bases. The V and J ends lost 5 bases and 4 bases, in that order; junction bases with no gene match: 7. This CDR3 region has 15 residues. Germline loops: CDR1 SGHAT, CDR2 FQDESV (reference sequence). The DNA of the CDR3 is TGTGCCAGCAGCAATCGTGGACAGGGTTACAATGAGCAGTTCTTC. This codes for CASSNRGQGYNEQFF. The full variable domain, in which reference TRBV11-1 and TRBJ2-1 provide the parts outside the CDR3, is EAEVAQSPRYKITEKSQAVAFWCDPISGHATLYWYRQILGQGPELLVQFQDESVVDDSQLPKDRFSAERLKGVDSTLKIQPAELGDSAMYLCASSNRGQGYNEQFFGPGTRLTVL.

The chain carries TRBV15 and TRBJ2-5; no definite D call. The germline V and J ends were trimmed by 0 bases and 2 bases, with 10 bases remaining between them. Looked up from germline, CDR1 is LNHNV and CDR2 is YYDKDF (reference sequence). This CDR3 contains 15 residues. CDR3 bases: TGTGCCACCAGCAGAGATAGACTCCCACAAGAGACCCAGTACTTC. Translation: CATSRDRLPQETQYF. Full variable domain (outside the CDR3, taken from reference TRBV15 and TRBJ2-5): DAMVIQNPRYQVTQFGKPVTLSCSQTLNHNVMYWYQQKSSQAPKLLFHYYDKDFNNEADTPDNFQSRRPNTSFCFLDIRSPGLGDTAMYLCATSRDRLPQETQYFGPGTRLLVL.

CDR3 DNA sequence: TGTGCCAGCAGTGAAGAATCGGGATCCTATAATTCACCCCTCCACTTT. Translation: CASSEESGSYNSPLHF. V and J are TRBV2 and TRBJ1-6; D is unclear. The CDR3 is made up of 16 amino acids. V was cut by 1 base and J by 1 base, with 8 bases left in between. CDR1 and CDR2 from the germline V gene are SNHLY and FYNNEI.

The chain combines TRBV12-5 with TRBJ2-7; D might be TRBD2 (13 bases). The CDR3 extends over 23 amino acids. Germline-derived CDR1 and CDR2 are LGHNT and FRNRAP. V was shortened by 5 bases and J by 4 bases, with 42 bases between the two germline ends. The CDR3 loop reads CASGRLGQGALLAGGPGQYEQYF. CDR3 DNA sequence: TGTGCTAGTGGTCGCCTGGGACAGGGGGCTTTACTAGCGGGGGGGCCGGGACAGTACGAGCAGTACTTC.